This T cell receptor beta chain appears in the sequencing data of a study of blood T cell repertoires in COVID-19. Participant ages covered roughly 18 to 89 years across about 25 US areas. This CDR3 comprises 15 residues. Germline-derived CDR1 and CDR2 are MNHEY and SMNVEV (reference sequence). The V and J ends lost 0 bases and 0 bases respectively, with 6 bases between them. In the original processing: Reference gene primers were amplified, and this amplification served to estimate nucleated cell counts. TCRdb's copy holds only in-frame clones and misses some; the assay was immunoSEQ multiplex PCR. V, J and clone size are those of that table, while D and trimming were read from the DNA. The data contain about 400,000 clones, approximately 89% of them singletons.

V usage is TRBV27 and J usage is TRBJ1-5, with no clear D. This receptor was identified in a woman in her 30s who had recovered from COVID-19. The sample taken for sequencing was PBMCs or T cells enriched from blood (not recorded which). CDR3 sequence: CASSLSGYSNQPQHF. Written as DNA, the CDR3 is TGTGCCAGCAGTTTATCCGGTTATAGCAATCAGCCCCAGCATTTT.